A selection of T cell receptor beta chains follows, all from one sample in a study of T cell repertoires in cytomegalovirus infection. No antigen has been identified for these receptors. Using its own MiXCR run on the reads, TCRdb lists one record per CDR3 protein. The sample shows some 590,000 distinct CDR3 sequences, about 40% of them seen only once. Sequencing was performed on cultured PBMCs, taken from culture after CMV antigen stimulation. These receptors all stem from a human donor in good health (CMV status not recorded). Some clones in this sample may be carry-over from other donors' samples. Each CDR3 is given without its conserved first and last residue.

CDR3aa | j_gene | v_gene
ASSRQGGHYGYT | TRBJ1-2 | TRBV28
ASSFLQIPNYGYT | TRBJ1-2 | TRBV5-8
ASLKQGPNTEAF | TRBJ1-1 | TRBV2
ASSYSGLAGDTQY | TRBJ2-3 | TRBV6-5
ASTLVPRETQY | TRBJ2-5 | TRBV2
ASNFWDSRTDTQY | TRBJ2-3 | TRBV27
ATLNTDTQY | TRBJ2-3 | TRBV10-3
ASSMDPRLEDTQY | TRBJ2-3 | TRBV19
ASSHPRPSMGTEAF | TRBJ1-1 | TRBV7-3
ASSRSGGTYNEQF | TRBJ2-1 | TRBV7-2
ASSLVVLDRGRDYGYT | TRBJ1-2 | TRBV7-2
ASSELTLYTDTQY | TRBJ2-3 | TRBV7-8
SARGDSRGELF | TRBJ2-2 | TRBV20-1
ASRRIGTNEAF | TRBJ1-1 | TRBV7-6
ASRGERGSYEQY | TRBJ2-7 | TRBV6-1
ASSQGPINEQF | TRBJ2-1 | TRBV4-1
AISEPIAGGGNNEQF | TRBJ2-1 | TRBV10-3
SARDIGTPGNEQF | TRBJ2-1 | TRBV20-1
ASSLTQGARTDTQY | TRBJ2-3 | TRBV5-1
ATSRDRSQAF | TRBJ1-1 | TRBV15
ASSLVAGLNQPQH | TRBJ1-5 | TRBV7-6
ASSFRGSGPYNEQF | TRBJ2-1 | TRBV12-3/TRBV12-4
ASSLVETSGVYNEQF | TRBJ2-1 | TRBV7-8
ASHRDTKLF | TRBJ1-4 | TRBV6-6
ASSKRDRLNTEAF | TRBJ1-1 | TRBV19
ASGWTSDLEQY | TRBJ2-7 | TRBV7-2
ASSQGLYSQETQY | TRBJ2-5 | TRBV14
ASSTRQGANTGELF | TRBJ2-2 | TRBV19
SARSGGGTEQY | TRBJ2-7 | TRBV20-1
ASLGGTGPESTDTQY | TRBJ2-3 | TRBV2
ASSFGLAGTGELF | TRBJ2-2 | TRBV5-4
ASSLPLSGRTIGELF | TRBJ2-2 | TRBV12-3/TRBV12-4
ASSLDSNSGANVLT | TRBJ2-6 | TRBV12-3/TRBV12-4
ASRPLVGKETQY | TRBJ2-5 | TRBV7-9
ASSPSGGGIQY | TRBJ2-4 | TRBV12-3/TRBV12-4
ASSRISGGPAF | TRBJ1-1 | TRBV7-9
ATSRGSGGLTEAF | TRBJ1-1 | TRBV15
ASSPNLANTGELF | TRBJ2-2 | TRBV23-1
ASSSWAGGGDTQY | TRBJ2-3 | TRBV7-2
ASSPGTYTEAF | TRBJ1-1 | TRBV19
ASSYGTQTGGNYEQY | TRBJ2-7 | TRBV6-5
ASSPRASGGSTDTQY | TRBJ2-3 | TRBV7-2
ASSLEVPGPVPNSPLH | TRBJ1-6 | TRBV11-2
ASSRRDSLGDTQY | TRBJ2-3 | TRBV19
ASSEETSSYNSPLH | TRBJ1-6 | TRBV2
ASSTTGAHTDTQY | TRBJ2-3 | TRBV12-3/TRBV12-4
ASSWGLSTEAF | TRBJ1-1 | TRBV11-2